This TCR beta chain was captured in a study of radiotherapy plus CTLA-4 blockade in lung cancer. Worth noting for this clone: Antigen specificity is unknown.

CDR1 and CDR2 (germline): SEHNR, FQNEAQ (reference sequence). V was shortened by 6 bases and J by 13 bases, with 12 bases between the two germline ends. CDR3 size: 11 residues. Overall study findings and caveats: Early clonal dynamics of blood T cells, together with interferon-beta, were reported as the best response predictor. TCR clones originating in tumors grew in number in blood after radiotherapy plus ipilimumab.

Data came from immunoSEQ multiplex PCR; TCRdb stores just in-frame clones and leaves some out. Here the sample spans more than 90,000 clones, just over 85% being singletons. This clonotype was obtained from a human donor with non-small cell lung cancer that progressed on radiotherapy plus ipilimumab. V usage is TRBV7-9 and J usage is TRBJ1-4, with D uncertain. The sample was peripheral blood, taken from a patient treated with radiotherapy plus ipilimumab. This chain's CDR3 is CASRDTYGLFF. CDR3 DNA: TGTGCCAGCAGGGATACTTATGGACTGTTTTTT. Full variable domain (outside the CDR3, taken from reference TRBV7-9 and TRBJ1-4): DTGVSQNPRHKITKRGQNVTFRCDPISEHNRLYWYRQTLGQGPEFLTYFQNEAQLEKSRLLSDRFSAERPKGSFSTLEIQRTEQGDSAMYLCASRDTYGLFFGSGTQLSVL.